These 16 T cell receptor beta chains originate from one sample sequenced in a study of beta chain features in type 1 diabetes. Sequencing targeted expressed TCRB transcripts, as all isolated RNA had been reverse transcribed. The assay was immunoSEQ multiplex PCR, and TCRdb's table has in-frame clones only and misses some. The sample includes hundreds of thousands of clones, about 10% of them seen just once. The sequencing sample was made of naive CD4+ T cells from blood. The receptors derive from a woman aged 18 to 35 in good health.

This clone was recorded a few times. The V call is TRBV7-2, the J call TRBJ2-7, with D perhaps given as TRBD1 or TRBD2 (6 bases each). Trimming left V 1 base short and J 3 bases short, with 16 bases between. CDR3 size: 16 residues. The germline V gene has CDR1 SGHTA and CDR2 FQGNSA. The CDR3 sequence: CASSLDLSRGGYEQYF. The CDR3 DNA follows: TGTGCCAGCAGCTTAGATCTCAGCAGGGGAGGCTACGAGCAGTACTTC.

A few counts support this clone. Written as DNA, the CDR3 is TGTGCCATCAGTGAGTTGGGGACAGGTCTGGGTACGCAGTATTTT. Its protein product is CAISELGTGLGTQYF. V gene TRBV10-3 combines with J gene TRBJ2-3; 8 bases fit TRBD1. CDR1 and CDR2 from the germline V gene are ENHRY and SYGVKD. This CDR3 is built from 15 residues. V lost 1 base to trimming and J lost 8 bases; unmatched junction nucleotides: 8.

The rearrangement links TRBV4-3 to TRBJ2-1, with a weak D call TRBD2 (6 bases). Germline V lookup: CDR1 LGHNA, CDR2 YSLEER. The CDR3 spans 15 residues. The V gene lost 1 base and the J gene lost 9 bases, with 16 bases spanning the gap. CDR3 region: CASSQGHSGYSEQFF. The CDR3 DNA reads TGCGCCAGCAGCCAAGGCCATAGCGGTTACTCTGAGCAGTTCTTC.

This chain joins TRBV5-1 and TRBJ2-1; no definite D call. The CDR3 consists of 12 residues. The ends were cut back, 0 bases at V and 8 bases at J, with 6 bases in the middle. Germline values: CDR1 SGHRS, CDR2 YFSETQ. In nucleotides, the CDR3 is TGCGCCAGCAGCTTGGATCGGGATGAGCAGTTCTTC. This translates into CASSLDRDEQFF.

A few counts support this clone. For the CDR3, the DNA is TGTGCCAGCAGCTTAGCGGGACGGCCGCCTAGCACAGATACGCAGTATTTT. It specifies CASSLAGRPPSTDTQYF. This chain connects TRBV7-9 to TRBJ2-3; either TRBD1 or TRBD2 may supply D (5 bases each). This CDR3 comprises 17 residues. Per germline, CDR1 SEHNR and CDR2 FQNEAQ (reference sequence). The V and J ends lost 0 bases and 0 bases respectively, with 13 bases between them.

This clone has a handful of counts. This chain connects TRBV7-2 to TRBJ2-1, with D unresolved. This CDR3 spans 15 amino acids. Germline CDR1 is SGHTA and CDR2 is FQGNSA. V lost 4 bases to trimming and J lost 8 bases, with 18 bases between them. The CDR3 nucleotides are TGTGCCAGCAGCTCCCGAGTCATGTACAGCGATGAGCAGTTCTTC. Translating it yields CASSSRVMYSDEQFF.

The rearrangement uses TRBV7-6 and TRBJ1-5; D gene uncertain. The germline CDR1 and CDR2 sequences are SGHVS and FNYEAQ. This CDR3 comprises 13 residues. Trimming stripped 5 bases from V and 2 bases from J, with 7 bases between. CDR3 nucleotide sequence: TGTGCCAGCAGCAAGGGTGGCAATCAGCCCCAGCATTTT. This gives the protein CASSKGGNQPQHF. The whole variable domain, filled in from reference TRBV7-6 and TRBJ1-5, reads GAGVSQSPRYKVTKRGQDVALRCDPISGHVSLYWYRQALGQGPEFLTYFNYEAQQDKSGLPNDRFSAERPEGSISTLTIQRTEQRDSAMYRCASSKGGNQPQHFGDGTRLSIL.

The chain carries TRBV30 and TRBJ1-1; maybe TRBD1 (5 bases). V was shortened by 0 bases and J by 4 bases, with 9 bases between the two germline ends. Per germline, CDR1 GTSNPN and CDR2 SVGIG (reference sequence). The CDR3 is made up of 13 amino acids. The CDR3 nucleotides are TGTGCCTGGAGTGTACCGGGGGGCACTGAAGCTTTCTTT. It is translated as CAWSVPGGTEAFF.

This clone was recorded a few times. The chain combines TRBV7-3 with TRBJ2-1; D unclear. This CDR3 is built from 13 residues. V lost 3 bases and J lost 7, with 10 bases in between. Germline V gene sequence: CDR1 SGHTA, CDR2 FQGTGA. CDR3 nucleotide sequence: TGTGCCAGCAGCTTGCAAAATAGGAATGAGCAGTTCTTC. This sequence encodes CASSLQNRNEQFF.

V is TRBV19 and J is TRBJ1-2, with 7 bases that match TRBD1. This CDR3 contains 14 residues. CDR1 and CDR2 from the germline V gene are LNHDA and SQIVND (reference sequence). Unmatched junction bases numbered 6, after V lost 7 bases and J lost 1 base. The CDR3 bases are TGTGCCAGTATGGGACAGCTCCTTAACTATGGCTACACCTTC. Translating gives CASMGQLLNYGYTF.

This clone came up a few times. V gene TRBV7-2 combines with J gene TRBJ1-2; D is unresolved. The CDR3 is 15 residues long. V shed 6 bases and J shed 6 bases, with 20 bases lying between them. CDR1 is SGHTA and CDR2 is FQGNSA in the germline V gene. CDR3 amino acids: CASSSTAAGRNGYTF. The CDR3 DNA follows: TGTGCCAGCAGTTCTACCGCCGCCGGGCGCAATGGCTACACCTTC.

This sequence joins TRBV7-2 and TRBJ1-4; 8 bases are shared with TRBD1. CDR3 length: 14 residues. The ends lost 7 bases at V and 5 bases at J; junction bases unmatched: 6. Per germline, CDR1 SGHTA and CDR2 FQGNSA. The CDR3 protein is CASTQGAVNEKLFF. The DNA for the CDR3 is TGTGCCAGCACCCAGGGGGCAGTCAATGAAAAACTGTTTTTT. The whole variable domain, filled in from reference TRBV7-2 and TRBJ1-4, reads GAGVSQSPSNKVTEKGKDVELRCDPISGHTALYWYRQSLGQGLEFLIYFQGNSAPDKSGLPSDRFSAERTGGSVSTLTIQRTQQEDSAVYLCASTQGAVNEKLFFGSGTQLSVL.

This clone was observed a few times. The chain employs TRBV7-3 and TRBJ2-3; D could derive from TRBD1 or TRBD2 (6 bases each). V was cut by 6 bases and J by 2 bases, with 12 bases left in between. CDR1 and CDR2 (germline): SGHTA, FQGTGA. This CDR3 contains 14 residues. CDR3 region: CASSRGEATDTQYF. The DNA for the CDR3 is TGTGCCAGCAGTAGGGGGGAGGCCACAGATACGCAGTATTTT.

The chain joins TRBV2 to TRBJ2-7; tentative D call: TRBD1 (5 bases). The CDR3 length is 17 residues. The germline CDR1 and CDR2 sequences are SNHLY and FYNNEI. V gave up 6 bases and J gave up 1 base, with 22 bases separating them. DNA of the CDR3: TGTGCCAGCAGACAACTATTTCGACAGAAGAGTTCCTACGAGCAGTACGTC. As protein: CASRQLFRQKSSYEQYV.

There are a few counts of this clone. The rearrangement joins TRBV15 to TRBJ1-2; 7 bases line up with TRBD1. There are 16 residues in the CDR3. The J segment lost 6 bases and the V segment lost 0 bases, leaving 10 bases of the junction unmatched. The germline CDR1 and CDR2 sequences are LNHNV and YYDKDF (reference sequence). CDR3 in DNA: TGTGCCACCAGCAGAGATGTGGCTACGACAGGGAATGGCTACACCTTC. Protein: CATSRDVATTGNGYTF.

This clone was observed a handful of times. The chain carries TRBV7-2 and TRBJ1-6; 9 nucleotides line up with TRBD1. Germline lookup yields CDR1 SGHTA and CDR2 FQGNSA. J gave up 10 bases and V 4 bases, and 8 bases lay outside the gene matches. CDR3 length: 15 residues. The CDR3 nucleotides are TGTGCCAGCAGCTCTGGGACAGGGTATGACTCACCCCTCCACTTT. This encodes CASSSGTGYDSPLHF.